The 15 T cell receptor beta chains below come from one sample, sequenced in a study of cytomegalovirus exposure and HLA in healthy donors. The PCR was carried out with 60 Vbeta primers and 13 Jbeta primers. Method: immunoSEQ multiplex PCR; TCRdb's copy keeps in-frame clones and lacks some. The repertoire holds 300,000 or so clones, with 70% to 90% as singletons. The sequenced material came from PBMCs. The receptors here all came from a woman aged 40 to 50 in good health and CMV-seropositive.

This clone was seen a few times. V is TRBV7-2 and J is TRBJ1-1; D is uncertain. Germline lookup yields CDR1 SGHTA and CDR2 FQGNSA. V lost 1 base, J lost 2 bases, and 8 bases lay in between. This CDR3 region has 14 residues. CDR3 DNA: TGTGCCAGCAGCTTAGTCGCAGGCAACACTGAAGCTTTCTTT. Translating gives CASSLVAGNTEAFF.

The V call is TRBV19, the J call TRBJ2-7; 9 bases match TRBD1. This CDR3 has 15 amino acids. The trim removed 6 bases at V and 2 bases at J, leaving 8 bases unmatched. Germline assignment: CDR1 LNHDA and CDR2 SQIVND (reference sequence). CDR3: CASSGGTGPTYEQYF. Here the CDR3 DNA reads TGTGCCAGTAGCGGAGGGACAGGGCCTACCTACGAGCAGTACTTC.

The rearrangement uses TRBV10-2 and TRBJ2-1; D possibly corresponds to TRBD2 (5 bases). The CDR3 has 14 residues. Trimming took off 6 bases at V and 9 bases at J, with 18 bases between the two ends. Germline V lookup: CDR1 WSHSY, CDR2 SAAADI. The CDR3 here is CASRTSGSQGEQFF. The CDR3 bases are TGCGCCAGCAGAACTTCGGGGTCGCAAGGTGAGCAGTTCTTC.

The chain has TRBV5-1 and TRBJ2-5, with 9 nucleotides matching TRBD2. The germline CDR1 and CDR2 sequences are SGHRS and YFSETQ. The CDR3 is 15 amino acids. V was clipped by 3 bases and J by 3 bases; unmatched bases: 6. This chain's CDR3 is CASSSRTSEKETQYF. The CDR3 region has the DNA TGCGCCAGCAGCTCCCGGACTAGCGAGAAAGAGACCCAGTACTTC.

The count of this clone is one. CDR3 DNA sequence: TGTGCCAGCCGGGCGGGACCCAACTCCTACGAGCAGTACTTC. As protein: CASRAGPNSYEQYF. V and J are TRBV27 and TRBJ2-7; D perhaps matches TRBD2 (6 bases). The CDR3 is 14 residues long. V dropped 8 bases and J dropped 0 bases, with 14 bases sitting between them. Per germline, CDR1 MNHEY and CDR2 SMNVEV (reference sequence).

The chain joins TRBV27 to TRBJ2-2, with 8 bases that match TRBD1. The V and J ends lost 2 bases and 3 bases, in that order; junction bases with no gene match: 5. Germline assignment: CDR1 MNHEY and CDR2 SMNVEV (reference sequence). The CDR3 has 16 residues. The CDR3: CASSLKDRVDTGELFF. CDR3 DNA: TGTGCCAGCAGTTTAAAGGACAGGGTGGACACCGGGGAGCTGTTTTTT.

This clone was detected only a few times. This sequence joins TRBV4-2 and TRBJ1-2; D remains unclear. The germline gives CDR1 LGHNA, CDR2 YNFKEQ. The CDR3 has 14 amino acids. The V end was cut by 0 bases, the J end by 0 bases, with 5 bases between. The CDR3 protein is CASSQDPSNYGYTF. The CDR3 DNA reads TGTGCCAGCAGCCAAGACCCTTCTAACTATGGCTACACCTTC.

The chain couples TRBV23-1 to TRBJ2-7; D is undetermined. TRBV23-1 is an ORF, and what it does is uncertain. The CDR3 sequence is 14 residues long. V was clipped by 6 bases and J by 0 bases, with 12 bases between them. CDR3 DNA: TGCGCCAGCAGGTCCGGGTCCCTCTCCTACGAGCAGTACTTC. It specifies CASRSGSLSYEQYF.

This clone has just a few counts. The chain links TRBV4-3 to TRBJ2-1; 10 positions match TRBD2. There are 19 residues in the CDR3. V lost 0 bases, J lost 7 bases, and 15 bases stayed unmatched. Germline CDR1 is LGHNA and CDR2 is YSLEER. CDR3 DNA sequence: TGCGCCAGCAGCCAAGATCCAGCGGGAGGGCCCGGCCTGTGGAATGAGCAGTTCTTC. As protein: CASSQDPAGGPGLWNEQFF.

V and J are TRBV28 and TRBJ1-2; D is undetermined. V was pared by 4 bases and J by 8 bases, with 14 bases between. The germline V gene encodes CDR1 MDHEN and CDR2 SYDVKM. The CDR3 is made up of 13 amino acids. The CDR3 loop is CASSSASPGGYTF. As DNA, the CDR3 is TGTGCCAGCAGTTCGGCGTCGCCGGGGGGCTACACCTTC.

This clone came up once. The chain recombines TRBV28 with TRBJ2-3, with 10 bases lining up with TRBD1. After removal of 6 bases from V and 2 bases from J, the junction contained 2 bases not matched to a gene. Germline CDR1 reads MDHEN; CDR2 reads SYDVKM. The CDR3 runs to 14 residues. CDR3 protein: CASRTGGITDTQYF. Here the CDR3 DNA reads TGTGCCAGCAGGACAGGGGGCATCACAGATACGCAGTATTTT.

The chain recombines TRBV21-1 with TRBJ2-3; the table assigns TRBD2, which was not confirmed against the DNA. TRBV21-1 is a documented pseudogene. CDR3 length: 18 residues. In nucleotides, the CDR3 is TGTGCCAGCAGCAAAGTTCTAAGAGGCGGGAGGGCCAAGGATACGCAGTATTTT. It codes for CASSKVLRGGRAKDTQYF.

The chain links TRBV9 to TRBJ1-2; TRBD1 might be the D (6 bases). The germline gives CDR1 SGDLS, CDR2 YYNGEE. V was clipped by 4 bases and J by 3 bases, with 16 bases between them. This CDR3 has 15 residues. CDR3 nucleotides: TGTGCCAGCAGCCCCGGGGACATAGGCTACTATGGCTACACCTTC. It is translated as CASSPGDIGYYGYTF.

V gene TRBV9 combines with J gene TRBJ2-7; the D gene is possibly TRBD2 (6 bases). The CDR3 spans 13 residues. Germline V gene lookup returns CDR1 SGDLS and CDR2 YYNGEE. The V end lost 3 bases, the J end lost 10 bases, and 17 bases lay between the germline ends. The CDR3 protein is CASSEETGTSQYF. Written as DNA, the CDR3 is TGTGCCAGCAGCGAAGAGACCGGGACTTCCCAGTACTTC.

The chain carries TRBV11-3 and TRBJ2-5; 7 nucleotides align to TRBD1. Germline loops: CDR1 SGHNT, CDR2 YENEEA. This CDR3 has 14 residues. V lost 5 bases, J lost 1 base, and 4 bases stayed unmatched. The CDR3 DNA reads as TGTGCCAGCAGCACGACAGGGATCCAAGAGACCCAGTACTTC. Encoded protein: CASSTTGIQETQYF.